Following are 19 T cell receptor beta chains from one sample sequenced in a study of blood T cell repertoires in COVID-19. TCRdb's table, derived via immunoSEQ multiplex PCR, lists solely in-frame clones and lacks some. The sample includes about 300,000 clones, about 85% of them seen just once. The sample was peripheral blood. Source of these receptors: a man younger than 35 with active or convalescent COVID-19.

This clone occurred once. The junction shows a germline mismatch at one end, possibly a read error. The J gene is TRBJ2-3, the V gene TRBV9, with 9 bases identical to TRBD2. This CDR3 has 16 amino acids. Germline CDR1 reads SGDLS; CDR2 reads YYNGEE. CDR3 sequence (DNA): TGTGCCAGCAGCGTAGCACTCGGGACTAGCATAGATACGCAGTATTTT. As protein: CASSVALGTSIDTQYF.

The chain joins TRBV13 to TRBJ1-2; tentatively, D is TRBD1 (5 bases). Per germline, CDR1 PRHDT and CDR2 FYEKMQ (reference sequence). The CDR3 is made up of 13 amino acids. V was clipped by 5 bases and J by 7 bases, with 14 bases between them. CDR3 sequence: CASSPMAGVGYTF. The CDR3 DNA follows: TGTGCCAGCAGCCCGATGGCGGGGGTTGGCTACACCTTC.

The chain combines TRBV4-1 with TRBJ2-1; 8 positions agree with TRBD1. The CDR3 consists of 14 residues. J gave up 6 bases and V 2 bases, and 3 bases lay outside the gene matches. Germline V gives CDR1 MGHRA, CDR2 YSYEKL. CDR3 sequence: CASSQQGAVNEQFF. CDR3 coding DNA: TGCGCCAGCAGCCAACAGGGGGCCGTCAATGAGCAGTTCTTC.

This chain links TRBV28 with TRBJ1-5; D possibly corresponds to TRBD1 (6 bases). The germline gives CDR1 MDHEN, CDR2 SYDVKM. Deletions cut 2 bases from V and 0 bases from J, with 11 bases between. This CDR3 comprises 16 residues. CDR3 amino acids: CASSLLGQNSNQPQHF. The DNA for the CDR3 is TGTGCCAGCAGTTTACTCGGACAGAATAGCAATCAGCCCCAGCATTTT.

The sample holds one count of this clone. This chain joins TRBV9 and TRBJ1-2, with D unresolved. In germline, CDR1 is SGDLS, CDR2 YYNGEE. The V end lost 6 bases, the J end lost 6 bases, and 6 bases lay between the germline ends. The CDR3 is made up of 10 amino acids. This CDR3 is CASKRDGYTF. The CDR3 region has the DNA TGTGCCAGCAAAAGAGATGGCTACACCTTC.

In its sample, this clone was seen once. The chain carries TRBV4-2 and TRBJ2-7; D is unclear. The CDR3 is made up of 14 amino acids. V gave up 1 base and J gave up 2 bases, with 9 bases separating them. In germline, CDR1 is LGHNA, CDR2 YNFKEQ. The CDR3 reads CASSQGHSPYEQYF. The CDR3 DNA follows: TGTGCCAGCAGCCAAGGGCACAGCCCCTACGAGCAGTACTTC.

J is TRBJ2-3 and V is TRBV5-1; 12 positions match TRBD1. The CDR3 extends over 16 amino acids. Unmatched junction bases numbered 6, after V lost 5 bases and J lost 2 bases. Per germline, CDR1 SGHRS and CDR2 YFSETQ. The CDR3 nucleotides are TGCGCCAGCAGGCCTGGGACAGGGGGCTTCACAGATACGCAGTATTTT. Protein sequence: CASRPGTGGFTDTQYF.

A few counts support this clone. The chain recombines TRBV7-9 with TRBJ2-6; tentatively, D is TRBD1 (6 bases). The V and J ends lost 5 bases and 2 bases respectively, with 10 bases between them. Germline V CDR1 and CDR2: SEHNR, FQNEAQ (reference sequence). The CDR3 loop spans 15 amino acids. The CDR3 bases are TGTGCCAGCAGCACACAGGGACCTGGGGCCAACGTCCTGACTTTC. Amino acids: CASSTQGPGANVLTF.

The chain combines TRBV19 with TRBJ2-7, with D possibly being TRBD2 (6 bases). Trimming removed 6 bases from V and 6 bases from J, with 15 bases in between. CDR3 length equals 13 residues. Germline V CDR1 and CDR2: LNHDA, SQIVND (reference sequence). The CDR3 bases are TGTGCCAGTAGCGGGACTTTCCTCTCCGAGCAGTACTTC. Protein product: CASSGTFLSEQYF.

This clone was detected once. The chain has TRBV6-2 or TRBV6-3 and TRBJ1-5; TRBD1 aligns across 8 bases. This CDR3 has 15 amino acids. Germline CDR1 reads MNHEY; CDR2 reads SVGEGT. V shed 4 bases and J 7 bases; nucleotides not matched to a gene: 9. CDR3 DNA: TGTGCCAGCAGTTCCGTACAGGGGGTTGGGCAGCCCCAGCATTTT. Translating gives CASSSVQGVGQPQHF.

V gene TRBV5-4 combines with J gene TRBJ1-4; D gene uncertain. Germline V lookup: CDR1 SGHNT, CDR2 YYREEE (reference sequence). This CDR3 spans 14 amino acids. Trimming took off 2 bases at V and 3 bases at J, with 8 bases between the two ends. The CDR3 spells CASSFPGSNEKLFF. The CDR3 DNA is TGTGCCAGCAGCTTCCCAGGTTCTAATGAAAAACTGTTTTTT.

The chain has TRBV25-1 and TRBJ2-2; 10 positions agree with TRBD1. After removal of 6 bases from V and 4 bases from J, the junction contained 2 bases not matched to a gene. CDR3 size: 14 residues. The V gene's germline CDR1 is MGHDK and CDR2 SYGVNS. The CDR3 nucleotides read TGTGCCAGCAGCGGACAGGGGGGCACCGGGGAGCTGTTTTTT. It translates to CASSGQGGTGELFF.

CDR3 DNA sequence: TGTGCCAGCAGCGGGACTGGCACAGATACGCAGTATTTT. Translation gives CASSGTGTDTQYF. This chain uses TRBV11-3 with TRBJ2-3; D might be TRBD2 (6 bases). Trimming stripped 5 bases from V and 1 base from J, with 7 bases between. The CDR3 consists of 13 residues. In germline, CDR1 is SGHNT, CDR2 YENEEA. Full variable domain (rest looked up from reference TRBV11-3 and TRBJ2-3): EAGVVQSPRYKIIEKKQPVAFWCNPISGHNTLYWYLQNLGQGPELLIRYENEEAVDDSQLPKDRFSAERLKGVDSTLKIQPAELGDSAVYLCASSGTGTDTQYFGPGTRLTVL.

The chain recombines TRBV3-1 (or the pseudogene TRBV3-2) with TRBJ2-3; TRBD2 matches 11 bases. The V segment lost 4 bases and the J segment 4 bases; nucleotides outside the gene matches: 7. Germline V gene data show CDR1 as LGHDT and CDR2 as YNNKEL (reference sequence). The CDR3 runs to 16 residues. The CDR3 sequence: CASSRLAGGLADTQYF. DNA for the CDR3: TGTGCCAGCAGCCGCTTAGCGGGGGGGCTCGCAGATACGCAGTATTTT.

The chain uses TRBV28 and TRBJ2-7; TRBD2 matches 9 bases. The trim removed 8 bases at V and 2 bases at J, leaving 10 bases unmatched. Per the germline V gene, CDR1 is MDHEN and CDR2 is SYDVKM. The CDR3 sequence is 15 residues long. In DNA, the CDR3 is TGTGCCAGCCGAGAAGGACTAGCGCCCACCTACGAGCAGTACTTC. This gives the protein CASREGLAPTYEQYF.

The chain combines TRBV7-9 with TRBJ2-1, with 11 bases identical to TRBD2. The CDR3 covers 18 residues. V was pared by 5 bases and J by 6 bases, with 15 bases of the junction left unmatched. Germline V gene sequence: CDR1 SEHNR, CDR2 FQNEAQ (reference sequence). CDR3 sequence reads: CASSQGTSGLNKGNEQFF. The CDR3 DNA is TGTGCCAGCAGCCAGGGGACTAGCGGATTGAACAAGGGCAATGAGCAGTTCTTC.

J is TRBJ2-1 and V is TRBV28, with 13 bases identical to TRBD2. This CDR3 has 19 amino acids. Per the germline V gene, CDR1 is MDHEN and CDR2 is SYDVKM. After removal of 5 bases from V and 9 bases from J, the junction contained 19 bases not matched to a gene. This CDR3 is CASSIRWTSGSSVGGEQFF. The CDR3 DNA reads as TGTGCCAGCAGTATCCGCTGGACTAGCGGGAGTTCTGTAGGCGGTGAGCAGTTCTTC.

This chain uses TRBV3-1 (or the pseudogene TRBV3-2) with TRBJ2-5; 10 bases align to TRBD2. The CDR3 totals 16 residues. Trimming removed 4 bases from V and 5 bases from J; junction bases left unmatched: 10. Germline CDR1 reads LGHDT; CDR2 reads YNNKEL (reference sequence). CDR3 sequence: CASSRTSGGALETQYF. The CDR3, as DNA: TGTGCCAGCAGCCGGACAAGCGGGGGGGCCCTTGAGACCCAGTACTTC.

The chain carries TRBV9 and TRBJ2-6, with D perhaps matching TRBD1 (5 bases). The V and J ends lost 4 bases and 1 base respectively, with 18 bases between them. The CDR3 sequence is 18 residues long. The germline V gene has CDR1 SGDLS and CDR2 YYNGEE. CDR3 amino acids: CASSPKDIPISGANVLTF. The CDR3 DNA follows: TGTGCCAGCAGCCCAAAGGACATACCCATTTCTGGGGCCAACGTCCTGACTTTC.